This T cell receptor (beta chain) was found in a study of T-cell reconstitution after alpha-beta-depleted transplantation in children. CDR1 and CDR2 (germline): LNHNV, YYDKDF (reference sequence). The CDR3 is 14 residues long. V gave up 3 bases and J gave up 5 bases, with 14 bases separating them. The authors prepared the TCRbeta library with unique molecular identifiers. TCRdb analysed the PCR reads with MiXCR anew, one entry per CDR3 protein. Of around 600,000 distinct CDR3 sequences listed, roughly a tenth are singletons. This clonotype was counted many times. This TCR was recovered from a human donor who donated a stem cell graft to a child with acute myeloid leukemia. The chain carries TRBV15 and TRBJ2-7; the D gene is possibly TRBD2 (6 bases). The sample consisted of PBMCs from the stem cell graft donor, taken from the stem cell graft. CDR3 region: CATSSLGGNDEQYF. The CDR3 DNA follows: TGTGCCACCAGCAGTCTCGGGGGAAACGACGAGCAGTACTTC.